The 13 T cell receptor beta chains listed next were all sequenced from one sample in a study of blood T cell repertoires in COVID-19. The table came from immunoSEQ multiplex PCR; TCRdb's copy has only in-frame clones and leaves some out. The table shows around 130,000 clones, with around 80% occurring only once. Sequenced input: PBMCs or T cells enriched from blood (not recorded which). Receptor source: a man aged 35-49 years with acute COVID-19.

This clone was observed once. V usage is TRBV2 and J usage is TRBJ1-1; 7 bases match TRBD1. Germline lookup yields CDR1 SNHLY and CDR2 FYNNEI. The CDR3 totals 12 residues. Trimming removed 6 bases from V and 5 bases from J; junction bases left unmatched: 3. CDR3 amino acids: CASSMGQTEAFF. The CDR3 bases are TGTGCCAGCAGCATGGGACAGACTGAAGCTTTCTTT.

Remarks on this clone: This sample also contains other DNA sequences that code for the same CDR3. The V and J genes are TRBV3-1 (or the pseudogene TRBV3-2) and TRBJ2-3; unclear D gene. This CDR3 has 12 amino acids. CDR1 and CDR2 (germline): LGHDT, YNNKEL (reference sequence). V shed 4 bases and J shed 2 bases, with 4 bases lying between them. CDR3 DNA sequence: TGTGCCAGCAGCCTCATCACAGATACGCAGTATTTT. It translates to CASSLITDTQYF.

The rearrangement uses TRBV18 and TRBJ1-5, with TRBD1 as a possible D gene (6 bases). This CDR3 comprises 15 residues. V lost 3 bases and J lost 2, with 11 bases in between. Germline values: CDR1 KGHSH, CDR2 LQKENI. The CDR3 bases are TGTGCCAGCTCACCGCAGACAGGCCGCAATCAGCCCCAGCATTTT. It codes for CASSPQTGRNQPQHF.

The chain uses TRBV6-5 and TRBJ1-3; possible D gene TRBD1, 6 bases. V was cut by 4 bases and J by 2 bases, with 12 bases left in between. Germline CDR1 and CDR2: MNHEY and SVGAGI. This CDR3 region has 15 residues. CDR3 loop: CASSFRQAPGNTIYF. As DNA, the CDR3 is TGTGCCAGCAGTTTCAGACAGGCACCTGGAAACACCATATATTTT.

V is TRBV7-2 and J is TRBJ2-7, with 7 bases lining up with TRBD1. V gave up 5 bases and J gave up 0 bases; unmatched junction bases: 7. This CDR3 is 15 amino acids long. The V gene's germline CDR1 is SGHTA and CDR2 FQGNSA. The CDR3 here is CASSTDRVNSYEQYF. In nucleotides, the CDR3 is TGTGCCAGCAGCACCGACAGGGTCAACTCCTACGAGCAGTACTTC.

The gene calls are TRBV3-1 (or the pseudogene TRBV3-2) and TRBJ2-3; D unresolved. The V end was cut by 3 bases, the J end by 1 base, with 11 bases between. This CDR3 comprises 15 residues. Germline-derived CDR1 and CDR2 are LGHDT and YNNKEL (reference sequence). In DNA form, the CDR3 reads TGTGCCAGCAGCCACGAACTTTCGGGCACAGATACGCAGTATTTT. Residues: CASSHELSGTDTQYF.

This CDR3 is CASSLNEGTSGGRDTQYF. The CDR3 region has the DNA TGTGCCAGCAGCTTAAATGAAGGGACTAGCGGGGGAAGAGATACGCAGTATTTT. The chain links TRBV7-8 to TRBJ2-3, with 14 bases that match TRBD2. The germline V gene encodes CDR1 SGHVS and CDR2 FQNEAQ. With 2 bases clipped from V and 5 bases from J, the junction kept 9 bases outside the gene matches. CDR3 length: 18 residues.

The J gene is TRBJ1-4, the V gene TRBV28; 8 bases fit TRBD1. The CDR3 extends over 16 amino acids. Trimming took 4 bases from V and 8 from J; bases not matched to a gene: 12. Per the germline V gene, CDR1 is MDHEN and CDR2 is SYDVKM. The CDR3 here is CASSSPSGTGGEKLFF. The CDR3, as DNA: TGTGCCAGCAGTTCCCCGTCCGGGACAGGAGGGGAAAAACTGTTTTTT.

This clone appeared a few times. The rearrangement joins TRBV10-3 to TRBJ1-1, with D perhaps matching TRBD1 (5 bases). The germline V gene encodes CDR1 ENHRY and CDR2 SYGVKD. This CDR3 is built from 13 residues. The V gene lost 6 bases and the J gene lost 1 base, with 9 bases spanning the gap. CDR3 bases: TGTGCCATCAGGCGGGGGTGGAACACTGAAGCTTTCTTT. This sequence encodes CAIRRGWNTEAFF.

This chain joins TRBV9 and TRBJ2-1, with a possible D match to TRBD1 (5 bases). Germline lookup yields CDR1 SGDLS and CDR2 YYNGEE. Trimming took 0 bases from V and 2 from J, leaving 12 bases between them. The CDR3 runs 16 residues. The CDR3 region has the DNA TGTGCCAGCAGCGTAGTGGGCAGGGCCGCCTACAATGAGCAGTTCTTC. Its translation is CASSVVGRAAYNEQFF.

The chain uses TRBV7-2 and TRBJ2-3; 8 bases match TRBD2. The J segment lost 5 bases and the V segment lost 4 bases, leaving 2 bases of the junction unmatched. Germline values: CDR1 SGHTA, CDR2 FQGNSA. The CDR3 contains 13 residues. CDR3 nucleotide sequence: TGTGCCAGCAGCTCGGGGGGGCAAGATACGCAGTATTTT. Protein product: CASSSGGQDTQYF.

This clone was seen only a few times. The genes are TRBV29-1 and TRBJ2-3; no reliable D call. Germline V gives CDR1 SQVTM, CDR2 ANQGSEA. The V end was cut by 4 bases, the J end by 0 bases, with 14 bases between. There are 15 residues in the CDR3. Written as DNA, the CDR3 is TGCAGCGTTGGATCTTCGACATTTAGCACAGATACGCAGTATTTT. This translates into CSVGSSTFSTDTQYF.

This chain joins TRBV12-3 or TRBV12-4 and TRBJ1-2; TRBD1 might be the D (5 bases). Trimming cost V 7 bases and J 4 bases, with 13 bases left between them. The CDR3 is made up of 13 amino acids. Here the CDR3 reads CASTLRGLYGYTF. In DNA form, the CDR3 reads TGTGCCAGCACCTTAAGGGGCCTCTATGGCTACACCTTC.